The next 10 T cell receptor beta chains were all read from a single sample in a study of beta chain features in type 1 diabetes. Points from the study as a whole: TCRB CDR3s were moderately but significantly shorter in Type 1 diabetes patients in all four CD4+ subsets.

The study reverse transcribed the entire isolated RNA, so it sequenced expressed TCRB transcripts. TCRdb's copy holds only in-frame clones and misses some; the assay was immunoSEQ multiplex PCR. Of some 270,000 clones in the sample, roughly a tenth are singletons; the top ten hold around 0.017%. The antigens these receptors bind are not known. Input material: naive CD4+ T cells from blood. Receptors were obtained from a man aged 25-40 years with type 1 diabetes.

The chain recombines TRBV10-3 with TRBJ1-2; TRBD1 matches at 8 bases. Trimming took 4 bases from V and 3 from J; bases not matched to a gene: 4. Germline CDR1 reads ENHRY; CDR2 reads SYGVKD. The CDR3 has 14 residues. CDR3 sequence (DNA): TGTGCCATCAGTGTCCAGGGGGCAGACTATGGCTACACCTTC. Protein sequence: CAISVQGADYGYTF.

This sequence joins TRBV19 and TRBJ2-6; 7 nucleotides match TRBD1. The V gene end was trimmed by 8 bases and the J gene end by 0 bases; junction bases not matched to a gene: 4. Germline CDR1 and CDR2: LNHDA and SQIVND (reference sequence). The CDR3 consists of 15 residues. The CDR3 reads CASATGNSGANVLTF. The CDR3 DNA reads as TGTGCCAGTGCGACAGGGAACTCTGGGGCCAACGTCCTGACTTTC.

This clone occurred a few times. The rearrangement uses TRBV9 and TRBJ1-4, with 9 bases fitting TRBD1. J was trimmed by 7 bases and V by 4 bases; bases with no gene match: 5. CDR3 length: 14 residues. The germline gives CDR1 SGDLS, CDR2 YYNGEE. CDR3 bases: TGTGCCAGCAGCTATGGGACAGGGACTGAAAAACTGTTTTTT. It is translated as CASSYGTGTEKLFF.

The chain links TRBV30 to TRBJ2-1; D uncertain. V gave up 5 bases and J gave up 7 bases, with 9 bases separating them. The CDR3 extends over 11 amino acids. Germline loops: CDR1 GTSNPN, CDR2 SVGIG (reference sequence). CDR3 residues: CAWGEVNEQFF. The CDR3 DNA sequence: TGTGCCTGGGGCGAGGTAAATGAGCAGTTCTTC.

The CDR3 coding sequence is TGCGCCAGCAGCCAGACAAGGACAGATACGCAGTATTTT. Translation gives CASSQTRTDTQYF. The chain carries TRBV5-1 and TRBJ2-3; no definite D call. The germline CDR1 and CDR2 sequences are SGHRS and YFSETQ. V lost 4 bases and J 3 bases, leaving 9 bases between the germline ends. The CDR3 has 13 amino acids.

The CDR3, as DNA: TGCGCCAGCAGCCAAAATACGTTGGGGGCGCGGTATGGCTACACCTTC. Translating it yields CASSQNTLGARYGYTF. The chain is built from TRBV4-3 and TRBJ1-2; weak D call: TRBD1 (6 bases). The CDR3 length is 16 residues. The germline V gene encodes CDR1 LGHNA and CDR2 YSLEER. Trimming removed 2 bases at V and 5 bases at J, with 18 bases between.

This clone was detected only a few times. V gene TRBV5-4 combines with J gene TRBJ2-3; the D gene is possibly TRBD1 (6 bases). Per the germline V gene, CDR1 is SGHNT and CDR2 is YYREEE (reference sequence). Trimming stripped 2 bases from V and 9 bases from J, with 13 bases between. The CDR3 has 13 amino acids. The CDR3 region is CASSFQMTGTQYF. CDR3 sequence (DNA): TGTGCCAGCAGCTTTCAAATGACAGGCACGCAGTATTTT.

This chain uses TRBV18 with TRBJ2-7; 8 bases map to TRBD1. This CDR3 has 16 amino acids. V lost 3 bases to trimming and J lost 6 bases; unmatched junction nucleotides: 13. The germline CDR1 and CDR2 sequences are KGHSH and LQKENI. The CDR3 DNA reads TGTGCCAGCTCACCCGGAGGTAGCCAGGGGGCCAGCGAGCAGTACTTC. Encoded protein: CASSPGGSQGASEQYF.

The CDR3 coding sequence is TGTGCCACGGGACTGCACGGAGCGAACCAAGAGACCCAGTACTTC. It encodes CATGLHGANQETQYF. The chain links TRBV10-3 to TRBJ2-5; D might be TRBD2 (6 bases). The ends were cut back, 10 bases at V and 0 bases at J, with 18 bases in the middle. This CDR3 comprises 15 residues. Germline loops: CDR1 ENHRY, CDR2 SYGVKD.

This clone was detected only a few times. The chain uses TRBV5-4 and TRBJ2-6; tentatively, D is TRBD1 (5 bases). V lost 4 bases and J 0 bases, leaving 11 bases between the germline ends. The CDR3 consists of 16 residues. Germline V gene lookup returns CDR1 SGHNT and CDR2 YYREEE (reference sequence). The chain's CDR3 is CASSTGRASGANVLTF. The CDR3 nucleotides are TGTGCCAGCAGCACAGGACGGGCCTCTGGGGCCAACGTCCTGACTTTC.